These T cell receptor beta chains were read from a single sample in a study of graft-versus-host responses after intestinal transplantation. TCRdb's copy holds only in-frame clones and misses some; the assay was immunoSEQ multiplex PCR. The sample records tens of thousands of clones, 90% being singletons. What these receptors recognize is not known. The sequencing used unstimulated CD8+ T cells sorted from spleen or lymph node cells, collected before transplant. These receptors all come from a human donor who was the organ donor for an intestinal transplant. Both conserved end residues are part of each CDR3. A D gene is named only where the DNA matches it firmly. Clone size, where shown, is once, few, many, or a class for clones that have expanded.

CDR3 length: 13; clone size: .; V gene: TRBV7-7; J gene: TRBJ1-4; D gene: .; CDR3 protein: CASSLEDSEKLFF; CDR3 DNA: TGTGCTAGCAGCTTAGAGGACTCTGAAAAACTGTTTTTT
CDR3 length: 17; clone size: .; V gene: TRBV7-9; J gene: TRBJ2-3; D gene: TRBD2; CDR3 protein: CASSAVPTSGVTDTQYF; CDR3 DNA: TGTGCCAGCAGCGCCGTCCCGACTAGCGGGGTCACAGATACGCAGTATTTT
CDR3 length: 13; clone size: once; V gene: TRBV19; J gene: TRBJ1-2; D gene: .; CDR3 protein: CASSIRTVHGYTF; CDR3 DNA: TGTGCCAGTAGTATACGGACAGTCCATGGCTACACCTTC
CDR3 length: 12; clone size: .; V gene: TRBV4-3; J gene: TRBJ1-6; D gene: .; CDR3 protein: CASSRVGSPLHF; CDR3 DNA: TGCGCCAGCAGCCGTGTCGGTTCACCCCTCCACTTT
CDR3 length: 13; clone size: .; V gene: TRBV27; J gene: TRBJ2-3; D gene: TRBD2; CDR3 protein: CASSSSGVDTQYF; CDR3 DNA: TGTGCCAGCAGTTCTAGCGGGGTAGATACGCAGTATTTT
CDR3 length: 14; clone size: .; V gene: TRBV19; J gene: TRBJ1-2; D gene: TRBD1; CDR3 protein: CASSLGQGARGYTF; CDR3 DNA: TGTGCCAGTAGTCTCGGACAGGGGGCGAGGGGCTACACCTTC
CDR3 length: 14; clone size: .; V gene: TRBV5-4; J gene: TRBJ1-1; D gene: .; CDR3 protein: CASSLDGMNTEAFF; CDR3 DNA: TGTGCCAGCAGCTTGGACGGGATGAACACTGAAGCTTTCTTT
CDR3 length: 16; clone size: .; V gene: TRBV5-4; J gene: TRBJ1-6; D gene: TRBD1; CDR3 protein: CASSLARTGSDSPLHF; CDR3 DNA: TGTGCCAGCAGCTTGGCGCGGACAGGGTCAGATTCACCCCTCCACTTT
CDR3 length: 16; clone size: .; V gene: TRBV27; J gene: TRBJ2-5; D gene: TRBD2; CDR3 protein: CASRTFLAGGEETQYF; CDR3 DNA: TGTGCCTCACGAACCTTCTTAGCGGGGGGCGAAGAGACCCAGTACTTC
CDR3 length: 13; clone size: .; V gene: TRBV9; J gene: TRBJ2-3; D gene: .; CDR3 protein: CASSVVRADTQYF; CDR3 DNA: TGTGCCAGCAGCGTCGTTAGAGCAGATACGCAGTATTTT
CDR3 length: 14; clone size: .; V gene: TRBV5-6; J gene: TRBJ1-1; D gene: .; CDR3 protein: CASSSQTGNTEAFF; CDR3 DNA: TGTGCCAGCAGCTCACAGACAGGAAACACTGAAGCTTTCTTT
CDR3 length: 11; clone size: few; V gene: TRBV29-1; J gene: TRBJ1-1; D gene: .; CDR3 protein: CSVVKNTEAFF; CDR3 DNA: TGCAGCGTTGTCAAGAACACTGAAGCTTTCTTT
CDR3 length: 16; clone size: .; V gene: TRBV5-6; J gene: TRBJ2-3; D gene: TRBD2; CDR3 protein: CASSLERGRYTDTQYF; CDR3 DNA: TGTGCCAGCAGCCTCGAGCGGGGGCGCTACACAGATACGCAGTATTTT
CDR3 length: 14; clone size: .; V gene: TRBV4-1; J gene: TRBJ1-1; D gene: .; CDR3 protein: CASSQMIRDTEAFF; CDR3 DNA: TGCGCCAGCAGCCAGATGATCCGGGACACCGAAGCTTTCTTT
CDR3 length: 15; clone size: .; V gene: TRBV9; J gene: TRBJ2-1; D gene: .; CDR3 protein: CASSVGGDRGNEQFF; CDR3 DNA: TGTGCCAGCAGCGTAGGCGGGGATCGGGGTAATGAGCAGTTCTTC
CDR3 length: 14; clone size: .; V gene: TRBV9; J gene: TRBJ2-3; D gene: TRBD2; CDR3 protein: CASTGSGGADTQYF; CDR3 DNA: TGTGCCAGCACGGGAAGCGGGGGGGCGGATACGCAGTATTTT
CDR3 length: 12; clone size: .; V gene: TRBV14; J gene: TRBJ2-2; D gene: .; CDR3 protein: CASALETGELFF; CDR3 DNA: TGTGCCAGCGCACTTGAGACCGGGGAGCTGTTTTTT
CDR3 length: 14; clone size: once; V gene: TRBV18; J gene: TRBJ1-2; D gene: .; CDR3 protein: CASSPGGDNYGYTF; CDR3 DNA: TGTGCCAGCTCACCAGGGGGCGATAACTATGGCTACACCTTC
CDR3 length: 14; clone size: .; V gene: TRBV27; J gene: TRBJ2-5; D gene: TRBD1; CDR3 protein: CASSLSGGQETQYF; CDR3 DNA: TGTGCCAGCAGTTTGTCAGGGGGCCAAGAGACCCAGTACTTC
CDR3 length: 16; clone size: .; V gene: TRBV7-6; J gene: TRBJ1-4; D gene: .; CDR3 protein: CASSFTHPRTNEKLFF; CDR3 DNA: TGTGCCAGCAGCTTTACCCACCCCAGAACTAATGAAAAACTGTTTTTT
CDR3 length: 14; clone size: once; V gene: TRBV7-9; J gene: TRBJ2-2; D gene: .; CDR3 protein: CASSSKVLARELFF; CDR3 DNA: TGTGCCAGCAGCTCCAAAGTGCTAGCGAGGGAGCTGTTTTTT
CDR3 length: 13; clone size: .; V gene: TRBV18; J gene: TRBJ2-5; D gene: .; CDR3 protein: CASSPSLVGTQYF; CDR3 DNA: TGTGCCAGCTCACCGTCGTTGGTCGGGACCCAGTACTTC
CDR3 length: 12; clone size: .; V gene: TRBV5-6; J gene: TRBJ2-3; D gene: .; CDR3 protein: CASSSGTDTQYF; CDR3 DNA: TGTGCCAGCAGCTCCGGGACAGATACGCAGTATTTT
CDR3 length: 15; clone size: .; V gene: TRBV6-5; J gene: TRBJ2-1; D gene: .; CDR3 protein: CASSYSDTVLNEQFF; CDR3 DNA: TGTGCCAGCAGTTACTCGGACACCGTCCTTAATGAGCAGTTCTTC
CDR3 length: 15; clone size: .; V gene: TRBV10-2; J gene: TRBJ1-6; D gene: TRBD1; CDR3 protein: CASNERDRFNSPLHF; CDR3 DNA: TGCGCCAGCAATGAGCGGGACAGGTTTAATTCACCCCTCCACTTT
CDR3 length: 15; clone size: .; V gene: TRBV6-1; J gene: TRBJ2-5; D gene: TRBD2; CDR3 protein: CASSELAGVQETQYF; CDR3 DNA: TGTGCCAGCAGTGAACTAGCGGGGGTTCAAGAGACCCAGTACTTC
CDR3 length: 18; clone size: .; V gene: TRBV29-1; J gene: TRBJ1-3; D gene: .; CDR3 protein: CSVEVGEGENTSGNTIYF; CDR3 DNA: TGCAGCGTTGAAGTAGGGGAGGGGGAGAACACCTCTGGAAACACCATATATTTT
CDR3 length: 13; clone size: .; V gene: TRBV9; J gene: TRBJ2-1; D gene: .; CDR3 protein: CASTLAGRGEQFF; CDR3 DNA: TGTGCCAGCACTCTAGCCGGGAGAGGTGAGCAGTTCTTC
CDR3 length: 11; clone size: .; V gene: TRBV6-5; J gene: TRBJ1-2; D gene: .; CDR3 protein: CASMGNYGYTF; CDR3 DNA: TGTGCCAGCATGGGCAATTATGGCTACACCTTC
CDR3 length: 15; clone size: .; V gene: TRBV9; J gene: TRBJ1-2; D gene: TRBD1; CDR3 protein: CASSVELGGPYGYTF; CDR3 DNA: TGTGCCAGCAGCGTAGAGTTAGGGGGCCCCTATGGCTACACCTTC
CDR3 length: 14; clone size: .; V gene: TRBV9; J gene: TRBJ1-5; D gene: .; CDR3 protein: CASSDYGSNQPQHF; CDR3 DNA: TGTGCCAGCAGCGATTACGGGTCCAATCAGCCCCAGCATTTT
CDR3 length: 15; clone size: .; V gene: TRBV27; J gene: TRBJ2-1; D gene: TRBD1; CDR3 protein: CASTPGQGAHNEQFF; CDR3 DNA: TGTGCCAGCACCCCGGGACAGGGGGCCCACAATGAGCAGTTCTTC
CDR3 length: 18; clone size: .; V gene: TRBV4-1; J gene: TRBJ2-3; D gene: TRBD2; CDR3 protein: CASSQGLRVAGGTDTQYF; CDR3 DNA: TGCGCCAGCAGCCAAGGCCTCCGGGTAGCGGGGGGGACAGATACGCAGTATTTT
CDR3 length: 15; clone size: .; V gene: TRBV18; J gene: TRBJ2-1; D gene: .; CDR3 protein: CASSPIGGLDNEQFF; CDR3 DNA: TGTGCCAGCTCACCAATCGGAGGGTTGGACAATGAGCAGTTCTTC
CDR3 length: 15; clone size: .; V gene: TRBV28; J gene: TRBJ1-1; D gene: .; CDR3 protein: CASSSSYRMNTEAFF; CDR3 DNA: TGTGCCAGCAGTTCGAGCTACAGGATGAACACTGAAGCTTTCTTT
CDR3 length: 15; clone size: .; V gene: TRBV6-6; J gene: TRBJ1-1; D gene: .; CDR3 protein: CASRPAGQRNTEAFF; CDR3 DNA: TGTGCCAGCCGCCCCGCTGGACAGCGTAACACTGAAGCTTTCTTT
CDR3 length: 13; clone size: .; V gene: TRBV6-1; J gene: TRBJ1-5; D gene: .; CDR3 protein: CASSAEVRQPQHF; CDR3 DNA: TGTGCCAGCAGTGCCGAGGTTAGACAGCCCCAGCATTTT
CDR3 length: 15; clone size: .; V gene: TRBV6-5; J gene: TRBJ1-2; D gene: .; CDR3 protein: CASSASGVYNYGYTF; CDR3 DNA: TGTGCCAGCAGTGCGTCGGGGGTCTATAACTATGGCTACACCTTC
CDR3 length: 13; clone size: .; V gene: TRBV7-3; J gene: TRBJ2-1; D gene: TRBD2; CDR3 protein: CASSSRLAGVQFF; CDR3 DNA: TGTGCCAGCAGCTCTCGACTAGCGGGGGTGCAGTTCTTC
CDR3 length: 16; clone size: .; V gene: TRBV6-1; J gene: TRBJ2-1; D gene: .; CDR3 protein: CASSELPGGTYNEQFF; CDR3 DNA: TGTGCCAGCAGTGAACTCCCGGGGGGCACCTACAATGAGCAGTTCTTC
CDR3 length: 15; clone size: .; V gene: TRBV4-1; J gene: TRBJ2-5; D gene: .; CDR3 protein: CASSQDSRFQETQYF; CDR3 DNA: TGCGCCAGCAGCCAAGATTCTCGGTTTCAAGAGACCCAGTACTTC
CDR3 length: 14; clone size: once; V gene: TRBV6-5; J gene: TRBJ1-4; D gene: .; CDR3 protein: CASSYYNGGEKLFF; CDR3 DNA: TGTGCCAGCAGTTACTACAACGGGGGAGAAAAACTGTTTTTT
CDR3 length: 12; clone size: few; V gene: TRBV7-9; J gene: TRBJ1-5; D gene: .; CDR3 protein: CASSQGGQPQHF; CDR3 DNA: TGTGCCAGCAGCCAAGGAGGTCAGCCCCAGCATTTT
CDR3 length: 19; clone size: .; V gene: TRBV28; J gene: TRBJ1-2; D gene: TRBD1; CDR3 protein: CASSSTPDRGRRIDYGYTF; CDR3 DNA: TGTGCCAGCAGTTCAACACCGGACAGGGGAAGACGTATCGACTATGGCTACACCTTC
CDR3 length: 13; clone size: .; V gene: TRBV11-3; J gene: TRBJ2-3; D gene: .; CDR3 protein: CASSARGTDTQYF; CDR3 DNA: TGTGCCAGCAGCGCCCGCGGCACAGATACGCAGTATTTT
CDR3 length: 13; clone size: few; V gene: TRBV19; J gene: TRBJ1-1; D gene: .; CDR3 protein: CASSPAQGAEAFF; CDR3 DNA: TGTGCCAGTAGTCCCGCACAAGGAGCTGAAGCTTTCTTT
CDR3 length: 16; clone size: .; V gene: TRBV7-9; J gene: TRBJ2-3; D gene: .; CDR3 protein: CASSLPLLVPTDTQYF; CDR3 DNA: TGTGCCAGCAGCTTACCCTTACTAGTTCCGACGGATACGCAGTATTTT
CDR3 length: 15; clone size: .; V gene: TRBV5-1; J gene: TRBJ1-5; D gene: .; CDR3 protein: CASSLAGDSNQPQHF; CDR3 DNA: TGCGCCAGCAGCTTGGCCGGAGATAGCAATCAGCCCCAGCATTTT
CDR3 length: 13; clone size: .; V gene: TRBV28; J gene: TRBJ2-3; D gene: TRBD2; CDR3 protein: CASTPAWGGTQYF; CDR3 DNA: TGTGCCAGCACTCCCGCGTGGGGGGGTACGCAGTATTTT
CDR3 length: 17; clone size: .; V gene: TRBV7-2; J gene: TRBJ2-2; D gene: TRBD2; CDR3 protein: CASSPTATSGGSGELFF; CDR3 DNA: TGTGCCAGCAGCCCGACCGCGACTAGCGGGGGGAGCGGGGAGCTGTTTTTT